This T cell receptor (beta chain) was sequenced in a study of CD4 T cells in relation to SARS-CoV-2 and coronaviruses. Background on the study: TCR beta CDR3s were sequenced after 10-day antigen culture of PBMCs.

Study-level results: The cross-reactivity analysis covered only spike protein, not other viral proteins.

A note on this clone: The antigen is unknown.

This CDR3 region has 18 residues. Unexposed donor CD4+ T cells date from about 2011-2018, before the COVID-19 pandemic. The cells were cultured for 10 days before CD4+ T cells were isolated. Unexposed-donor CD4+ T cells were probed with SARS-CoV-2 S/N and four cold-coronavirus spikes, cells permitting. On days 3 and 7, cultures got half fresh IL-2 medium. The data were produced by immunoSEQ multiplex PCR, yet TCRdb's version contains in-frame clones alone and is incomplete. The sample includes more than 20,000 clones, less than 85% of them seen just once. This sequence was found in a human donor in good health. Material for sequencing was CD4+ T cells from PBMCs, cultured in vitro. This chain connects TRBV21-1 to TRBJ1-5. TRBV21-1 is classified as a pseudogene. The CDR3 bases are TGTGCCAGCAGCACCCGTCAGCCGGGAGACCTTAGCAATCAGCCCCAGCATTTT. It translates to CASSTRQPGDLSNQPQHF.